The TCR beta chain described here comes from a study of lymphopenia after photon versus proton radiotherapy. V lost 4 bases, J lost 6 bases, and 2 bases stayed unmatched. The CDR3 covers 14 residues. Germline-derived CDR1 and CDR2 are MRHNA and SNTAGT. This table comes from immunoSEQ multiplex PCR, and its TCRdb copy is limited to in-frame clones, with some not included. The sample lists about 65,000 clones, around 87% occurring once. Concerning this clone itself: The antigen is undetermined.

Findings and limits, study-wide: Post-nadir diversity loss with photons came from oligoclonal expansion, particularly CD8+ Temra cells. Under photons, naive T cells and diversity fell while effector/memory populations rose.

The source is a man older than 75 with esophageal cancer. The chain couples TRBV6-4 to TRBJ2-2; 10 bases match TRBD1. Sequenced material: peripheral blood, taken from a patient treated with proton-based radiotherapy. The CDR3 loop is CASSVDRGAGELFF. Here the CDR3 DNA reads TGTGCCAGCAGTGTGGACAGGGGGGCCGGGGAGCTGTTTTTT.